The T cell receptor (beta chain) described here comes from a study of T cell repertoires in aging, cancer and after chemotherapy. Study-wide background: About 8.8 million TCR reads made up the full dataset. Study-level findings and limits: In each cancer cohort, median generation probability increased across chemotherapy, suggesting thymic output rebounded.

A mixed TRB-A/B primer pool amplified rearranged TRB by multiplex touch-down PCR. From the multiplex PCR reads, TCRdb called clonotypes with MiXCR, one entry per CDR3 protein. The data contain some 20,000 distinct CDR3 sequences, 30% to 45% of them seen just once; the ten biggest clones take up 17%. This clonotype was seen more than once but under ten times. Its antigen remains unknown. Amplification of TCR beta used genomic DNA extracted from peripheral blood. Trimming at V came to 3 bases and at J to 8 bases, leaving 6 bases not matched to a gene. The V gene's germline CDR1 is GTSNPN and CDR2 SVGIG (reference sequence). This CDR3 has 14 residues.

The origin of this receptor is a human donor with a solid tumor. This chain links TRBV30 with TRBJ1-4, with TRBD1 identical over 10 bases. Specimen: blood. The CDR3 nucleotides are TGTGCCTGGAGCGAGGGACAGGGGCGGGAAAAACTGTTTTTT. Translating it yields CAWSEGQGREKLFF.